This is a list of T cell receptor beta chains from one sample in a study of blood T cells in healthy people across ages. TCRdb re-called the 5' RACE reads through MiXCR, storing one row per CDR3 protein. The table lists roughly 1,000,000 distinct CDR3 sequences, around 25% of them singletons. These records were also assigned to another study, of T cells of mothers and their children.

The sequenced sample consisted of blood. These receptors were obtained from a girl aged 2 to 10 in good health. CDR3s leave out the opening cysteine and the closing phenylalanine or tryptophan.

TRBJ2-1 | TRBV6-5 | ASSYSDYSSYNEQF
TRBJ2-5 | TRBV10-1 | ASSANPIGGKTQY
TRBJ2-1 | TRBV7-8 | ASSSTSGTGIYNEQF
TRBJ2-5 | TRBV4-3 | ASSQDKEIPETQY
TRBJ1-2 | TRBV4-1 | ASSQDPGQVGGYT
TRBJ2-3 | TRBV13 | ASSLLDSGTDTQY
TRBJ2-5 | TRBV28 | ASRNREETQC
TRBJ2-4 | TRBV15 | ATCRPGSNIQY
TRBJ2-3 | TRBV29-1 | SVAGHYTDAQY
TRBJ2-3 | TRBV5-1 | ASSPPQGTGDTQY
TRBJ2-2 | TRBV11-2 | ASSRGVLGTGELF
TRBJ2-3 | TRBV20-1 | SANGPTDTQY
TRBJ1-6 | TRBV20-1 | SARDRIPYNSPLH
TRBJ2-1 | TRBV10-3 | AISRAGINNVQF
TRBJ2-5 | TRBV21-1 | ASKSLPRSHQETQY
TRBJ1-2 | TRBV9 | ASSVDNYGYT
TRBJ2-3 | TRBV2 | ASSSDVFKVTDTQY
TRBJ1-5 | TRBV7-9 | ASSSLSGTGDQPQH
TRBJ1-1 | TRBV10-1 | ASRFPPGSPVEAF
TRBJ2-4 | TRBV11-1 | ASSFRSGTSASKNIQY
TRBJ1-6 | TRBV28 | ASSRGERRPLH
TRBJ2-5 | TRBV12-3/TRBV12-4 | ASSLAVTSAEAQY
TRBJ2-4 | TRBV28 | ASSPVGVLAKNIQY
TRBJ2-2 | TRBV4-3 | ASSQKTGYYSTGELF
TRBJ1-2 | TRBV29-1 | SVEDRGRYGYT
TRBJ2-5 | TRBV29-1 | SVVGVFEQETQY
TRBJ2-5 | TRBV20-1 | SARQVGLKGTQY
TRBJ2-3 | TRBV11-2 | ASRPKIDRDRGPDTQY
TRBJ2-5 | TRBV20-1 | SADSMHDREETQY
TRBJ1-6 | TRBV7-9 | ASSFDRGESPLH
TRBJ2-3 | TRBV29-1 | SVEGLTTDTQY
TRBJ2-5 | TRBV2 | ASIEGGLETQY
TRBJ2-3 | TRBV24-1 | ATSDPGTADTQY
TRBJ2-2 | TRBV7-2 | ASSAGGMNTGELF
TRBJ1-1 | TRBV5-1 | ASSEGIMNTEAF
TRBJ1-5 | TRBV7-2 | ASSLGRGFGQPQH
TRBJ1-4 | TRBV9 | ASSVDIGGGKLF
TRBJ2-7 | TRBV7-9 | ASSWGQGINTEQY
TRBJ1-6 | TRBV20-1 | SARDPGDGANSPLH
TRBJ1-4 | TRBV9 | ASSSGTGGEKLF
TRBJ2-5 | TRBV7-9 | ASSFSIQETQY